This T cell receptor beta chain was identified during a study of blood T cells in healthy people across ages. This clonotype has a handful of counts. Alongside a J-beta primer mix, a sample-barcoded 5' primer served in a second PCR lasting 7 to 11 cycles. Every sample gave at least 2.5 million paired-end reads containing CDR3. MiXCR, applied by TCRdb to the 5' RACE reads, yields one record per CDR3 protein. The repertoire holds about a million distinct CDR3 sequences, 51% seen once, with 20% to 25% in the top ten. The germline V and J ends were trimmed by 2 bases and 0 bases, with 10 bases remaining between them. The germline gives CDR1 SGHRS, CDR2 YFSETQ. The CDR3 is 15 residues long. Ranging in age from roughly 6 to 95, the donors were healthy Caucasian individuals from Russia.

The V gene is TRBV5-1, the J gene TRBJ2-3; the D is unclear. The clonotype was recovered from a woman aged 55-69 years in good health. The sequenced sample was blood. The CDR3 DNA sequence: TGCGCCAGCAGCTTCGGGCAGTTTAGCACAGATACGCAGTATTTT. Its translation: CASSFGQFSTDTQYF. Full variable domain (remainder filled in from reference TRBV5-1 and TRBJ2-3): KAGVTQTPRYLIKTRGQQVTLSCSPISGHRSVSWYQQTPGQGLQFLFEYFSETQRNKGNFPGRFSGRQFSNSRSEMNVSTLELGDSALYLCASSFGQFSTDTQYFGPGTRLTVL.